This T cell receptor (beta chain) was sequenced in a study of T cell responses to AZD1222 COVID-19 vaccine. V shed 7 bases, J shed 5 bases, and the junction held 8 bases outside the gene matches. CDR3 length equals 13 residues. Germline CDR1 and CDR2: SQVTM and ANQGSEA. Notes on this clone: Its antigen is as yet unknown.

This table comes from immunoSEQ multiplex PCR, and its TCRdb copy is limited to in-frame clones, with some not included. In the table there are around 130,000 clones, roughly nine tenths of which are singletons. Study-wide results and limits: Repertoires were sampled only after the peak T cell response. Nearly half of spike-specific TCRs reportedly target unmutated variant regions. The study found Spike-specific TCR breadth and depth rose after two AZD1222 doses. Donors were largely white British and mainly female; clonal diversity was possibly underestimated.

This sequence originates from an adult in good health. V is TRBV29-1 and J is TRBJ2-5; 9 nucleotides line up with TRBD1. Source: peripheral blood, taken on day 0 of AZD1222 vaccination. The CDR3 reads CSGTGGILETQYF. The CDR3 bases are TGCAGCGGAACAGGGGGCATTTTGGAGACCCAGTACTTC. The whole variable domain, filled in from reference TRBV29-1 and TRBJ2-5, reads SAVISQKPSRDICQRGTSLTIQCQVDSQVTMMFWYRQQPGQSLTLIATANQGSEATYESGFVIDKFPISRPNLTFSTLTVSNMSPEDSSIYLCSGTGGILETQYFGPGTRLLVL.